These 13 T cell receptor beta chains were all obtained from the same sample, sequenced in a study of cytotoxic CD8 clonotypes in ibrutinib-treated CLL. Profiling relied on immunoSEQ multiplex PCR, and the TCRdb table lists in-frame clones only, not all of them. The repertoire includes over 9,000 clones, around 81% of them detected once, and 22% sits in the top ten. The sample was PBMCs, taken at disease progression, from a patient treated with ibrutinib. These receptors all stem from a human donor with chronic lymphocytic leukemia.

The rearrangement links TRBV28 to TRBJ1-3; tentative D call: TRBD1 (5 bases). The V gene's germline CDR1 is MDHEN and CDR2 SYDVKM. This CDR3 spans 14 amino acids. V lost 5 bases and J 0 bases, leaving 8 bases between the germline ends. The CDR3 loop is CASSGGDSGNTIYF. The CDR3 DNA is TGTGCCAGCAGTGGGGGGGACTCTGGAAACACCATATATTTT.

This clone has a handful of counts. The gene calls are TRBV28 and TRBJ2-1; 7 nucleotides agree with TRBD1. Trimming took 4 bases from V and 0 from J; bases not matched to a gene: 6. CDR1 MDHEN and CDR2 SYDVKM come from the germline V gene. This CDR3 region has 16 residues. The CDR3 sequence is CASSSQTGSSYNEQFF. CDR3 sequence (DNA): TGTGCCAGCAGTTCGCAGACAGGGAGCTCCTACAATGAGCAGTTCTTC.

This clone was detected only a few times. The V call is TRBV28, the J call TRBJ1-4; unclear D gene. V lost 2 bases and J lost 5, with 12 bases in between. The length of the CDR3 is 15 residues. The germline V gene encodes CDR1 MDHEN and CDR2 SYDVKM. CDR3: CASSLMSNQNEKLFF. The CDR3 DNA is TGTGCCAGCAGTTTAATGTCGAATCAAAATGAAAAACTGTTTTTT.

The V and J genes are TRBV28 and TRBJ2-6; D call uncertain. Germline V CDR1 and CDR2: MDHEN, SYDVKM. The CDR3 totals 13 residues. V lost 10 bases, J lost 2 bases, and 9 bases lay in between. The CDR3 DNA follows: TGTGCCACCCACTTGCCTGGGGCCAACGTCCTGACTTTC. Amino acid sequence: CATHLPGANVLTF.

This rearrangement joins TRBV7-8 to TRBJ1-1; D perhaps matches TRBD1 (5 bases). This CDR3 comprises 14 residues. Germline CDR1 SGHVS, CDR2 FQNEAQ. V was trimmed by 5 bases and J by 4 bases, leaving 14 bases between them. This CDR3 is CASSPWGGRTEAFF. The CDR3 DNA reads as TGTGCCAGCAGCCCGTGGGGGGGACGCACTGAAGCTTTCTTT.

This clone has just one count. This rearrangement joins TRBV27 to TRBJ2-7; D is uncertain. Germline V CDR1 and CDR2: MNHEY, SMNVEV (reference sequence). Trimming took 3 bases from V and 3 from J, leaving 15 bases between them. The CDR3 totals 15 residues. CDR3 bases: TGTGCCAGCAGTTTTTGGCCAGATCTTAGCTACGAGCAGTACTTC. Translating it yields CASSFWPDLSYEQYF.

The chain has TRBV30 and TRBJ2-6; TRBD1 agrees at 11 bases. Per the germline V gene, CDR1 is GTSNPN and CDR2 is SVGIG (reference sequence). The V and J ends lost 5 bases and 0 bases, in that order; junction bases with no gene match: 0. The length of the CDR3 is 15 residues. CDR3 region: CAWGTGGSGANVLTF. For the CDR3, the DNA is TGTGCCTGGGGGACAGGGGGCTCTGGGGCCAACGTCCTGACTTTC.

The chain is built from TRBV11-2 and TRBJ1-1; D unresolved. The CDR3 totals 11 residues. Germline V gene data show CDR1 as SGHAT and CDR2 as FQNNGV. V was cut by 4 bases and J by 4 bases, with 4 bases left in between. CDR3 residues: CASSSRTEAFF. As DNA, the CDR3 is TGTGCCAGCAGCTCCCGCACTGAAGCTTTCTTT.

The CDR3 bases are TGTGCCAGCAATCGGACGCCTTACAATGAGCAGTTCTTC. Residues: CASNRTPYNEQFF. The V and J genes are TRBV6-1 and TRBJ2-1; D is unclear. With 7 bases removed from V and 4 bases from J, the gap between germline ends came to 11 bases. The germline V gene has CDR1 MNHNS and CDR2 SASEGT. The CDR3 has 13 residues.

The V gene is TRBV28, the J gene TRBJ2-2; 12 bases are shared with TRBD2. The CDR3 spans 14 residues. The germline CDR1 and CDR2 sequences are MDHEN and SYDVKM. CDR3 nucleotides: TGTGCGGGGACTAGCGGGTCGAACACCGGGGAGCTGTTTTTT. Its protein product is CAGTSGSNTGELFF.

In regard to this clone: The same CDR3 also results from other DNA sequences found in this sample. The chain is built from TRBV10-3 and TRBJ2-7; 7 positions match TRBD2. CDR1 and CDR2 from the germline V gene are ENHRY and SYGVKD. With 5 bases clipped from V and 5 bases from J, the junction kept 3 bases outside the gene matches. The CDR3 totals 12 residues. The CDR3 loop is CAISSLADEQYF. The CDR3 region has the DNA TGTGCCATCAGTTCGCTAGCGGACGAGCAGTACTTC.

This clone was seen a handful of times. The CDR3 region is CASTEGGPYNEQFF. The CDR3 DNA sequence: TGTGCCAGCACCGAGGGAGGGCCCTACAATGAGCAGTTCTTC. The chain uses TRBV6-1 and TRBJ2-1; TRBD2 matches 7 bases. The V gene's germline CDR1 is MNHNS and CDR2 SASEGT. Germline trimming cut 7 bases from V and 2 bases from J; bases unmatched to any gene: 5. CDR3 length equals 14 residues.

The CDR3 reads CASSLGWGDRDNEQFF. In DNA, the CDR3 is TGTGCCAGCAGCTTAGGATGGGGGGACAGGGACAATGAGCAGTTCTTC. The chain recombines TRBV7-9 with TRBJ2-1; 9 positions agree with TRBD1. The CDR3 loop spans 16 amino acids. CDR1 is SEHNR, CDR2 FQNEAQ, per germline (reference sequence). The ends lost 1 base at V and 5 bases at J; junction bases unmatched: 6.